These T cell receptor beta chains were read from a single sample in a study of beta chain features in type 1 diabetes. The assay was immunoSEQ multiplex PCR, and TCRdb's table has in-frame clones only and misses some. The sample consists of around 40,000 clones, roughly 68% of them appearing once. Material: Tregs from blood. The receptors come from a woman under 30 with type 1 diabetes. Both conserved end residues are part of each CDR3. A D gene is named only where the DNA matches it firmly. Some rows mark clone size as missing; the rest say once, few, many or name a class of expanded clone.

TRBJ1-2 | NA | few | TRBV4-1 | CASSQLGRGRYGYTF | TGCGCCAGCAGCCAACTTGGGAGGGGGAGGTATGGCTACACCTTC
TRBJ1-1 | NA | NA | TRBV29-1 | CSVARRPMNTEAFF | TGCAGCGTTGCCCGGAGACCTATGAACACTGAAGCTTTCTTT
TRBJ2-7 | NA | NA | TRBV7-9 | CASSLGGTPSGYEQYF | TGTGCCAGCAGCTTAGGGGGGACACCCTCGGGGTACGAGCAGTACTTC
TRBJ2-1 | TRBD2 | once | TRBV18 | CASSPTTSGGWNEQFF | TGTGCCAGCTCACCTACGACTAGCGGGGGTTGGAATGAGCAGTTCTTC
TRBJ2-7 | TRBD2 | NA | TRBV19 | CASSRQRGRSYEQYF | TGTGCCAGTAGTCGCCAGCGGGGCCGCTCCTACGAGCAGTACTTC
TRBJ1-1 | NA | few | TRBV5-1 | CASSVGQLNTEAFF | TGCGCCAGCAGCGTGGGACAATTGAACACTGAAGCTTTCTTT
TRBJ1-5 | NA | NA | TRBV29-1 | CSVAQGLGQPQHF | TGCAGCGTGGCACAGGGCCTCGGCCAGCCCCAGCATTTT
TRBJ2-5 | NA | NA | TRBV27 | CASSSRDETQYF | TGTGCCAGCAGTTCCCGGGATGAGACCCAGTACTTC
TRBJ2-7 | TRBD1 | NA | TRBV2 | CASSGDRGLYEQYF | TGTGCCAGCAGTGGGGACAGGGGATTGTACGAGCAGTACTTC
TRBJ1-2 | NA | NA | TRBV5-1 | CASSPPEGLDGYTF | TGCGCCAGCAGCCCGCCGGAGGGGTTGGATGGCTACACCTTC
TRBJ1-2 | NA | few | TRBV7-2 | CASSSGPRVSYTF | TGTGCCAGCAGCTCAGGGCCCAGGGTTAGCTACACCTTC
TRBJ2-7 | TRBD1 | NA | TRBV28 | CASSLADRSYEQYF | TGTGCCAGCAGTTTGGCGGACAGGTCCTACGAGCAGTACTTC
TRBJ1-5 | TRBD1 | NA | TRBV19 | CASSLRTGTQPQHF | TGTGCCAGTAGTTTGCGGACAGGGACGCAGCCCCAGCATTTT
TRBJ2-1 | NA | few | TRBV7-9 | CASSLLIYNEQFF | TGTGCCAGCAGCTTACTAATCTACAATGAGCAGTTCTTC
TRBJ2-2 | TRBD1 | NA | TRBV7-2 | CASSRQGTNTGELFF | TGTGCCAGCAGCAGACAGGGTACGAACACCGGGGAGCTGTTTTTT
TRBJ2-1 | NA | NA | TRBV5-1 | CASRFRGAYNEQFF | TGCGCCAGCAGGTTCCGTGGGGCGTACAATGAGCAGTTCTTC
TRBJ2-3 | TRBD2 | NA | TRBV5-6 | CASSSTAGGATDTQYF | TGTGCCAGCAGCTCCACTGCGGGAGGGGCGACAGATACGCAGTATTTT
TRBJ2-3 | NA | NA | TRBV5-1 | CASSLEGSTDTQYF | TGCGCCAGCAGCTTGGAGGGGAGCACAGATACGCAGTATTTT
TRBJ1-1 | NA | few | TRBV7-9 | CASSLNTEAFF | TGTGCCAGCAGCCTCAACACTGAAGCTTTCTTT
TRBJ1-1 | TRBD1 | NA | TRBV7-2 | CASRDRPQNTEAFF | TGTGCCAGCCGGGACAGGCCTCAAAACACTGAAGCTTTCTTT
TRBJ2-7 | NA | NA | TRBV7-8 | CASSLLGALSSYEQYF | TGTGCCAGCAGCCTGCTGGGGGCCCTCAGCTCCTACGAGCAGTACTTC
TRBJ1-2 | NA | NA | TRBV5-1 | CASSLAVDRHRVGYTF | TGCGCCAGCAGCTTGGCTGTCGACAGGCATAGAGTGGGCTACACCTTC
TRBJ1-4 | NA | once | TRBV2 | CASQRGFNEKLFF | TGTGCCAGCCAAAGGGGGTTTAATGAAAAACTGTTTTTT
TRBJ2-1 | TRBD2 | NA | TRBV19 | CASSLTLAGVNEQFF | TGTGCCAGTAGCCTCACACTAGCGGGAGTCAATGAGCAGTTCTTC
TRBJ2-7 | NA | NA | TRBV7-2 | CASTQYLGQGLYEQYF | TGTGCCAGCACCCAATACCTGGGGCAGGGTCTCTACGAGCAGTACTTC
TRBJ1-2 | NA | NA | TRBV5-4 | CASSPGGLGYTF | TGTGCCAGCAGCCCCGGGGGACTTGGCTACACCTTC
TRBJ1-5 | NA | few | TRBV18 | CASSPERAQPQHF | TGTGCCAGCTCCCCTGAGAGGGCTCAGCCCCAGCATTTT
TRBJ1-2 | NA | NA | TRBV27 | CASSLAGRTGYGYTF | TGTGCCAGCAGTTTAGCGGGACGAACGGGCTATGGCTACACCTTC
TRBJ2-7 | TRBD2 | NA | TRBV7-2 | CASSLGSAGTIPYEQYF | TGTGCCAGCAGCTTAGGCTCGGCGGGGACTATCCCCTACGAGCAGTACTTC
TRBJ2-1 | TRBD2 | few | TRBV7-2 | CASVKTSGGNEQFF | TGTGCCAGCGTAAAAACTAGCGGGGGCAATGAGCAGTTCTTC
TRBJ2-2 | TRBD1 | once | TRBV9 | CASSIEGHRGRTGELFF | TGTGCCAGCAGCATAGAGGGTCACAGGGGCCGCACCGGGGAGCTGTTTTTT
TRBJ2-7 | NA | NA | TRBV9 | CASSSGTGAAYEQYF | TGTGCCAGCAGTTCCGGGACTGGCGCTGCCTACGAGCAGTACTTC
TRBJ2-2 | TRBD2 | NA | TRBV2 | CASSGPLAGSGELFF | TGTGCCAGCAGTGGGCCTCTAGCGGGGTCCGGGGAGCTGTTTTTT
TRBJ2-3 | TRBD2 | NA | TRBV7-2 | CASSLGQRGGLDTQYF | TGTGCCAGCAGCTTAGGTCAGCGGGGGGGCTTAGATACGCAGTATTTT
TRBJ1-5 | NA | NA | TRBV4-1 | CASSGARRPNSNQPQHF | TGCGCCAGCAGCGGGGCCAGGAGACCTAATAGCAATCAGCCCCAGCATTTT
TRBJ1-4 | TRBD1 | once | TRBV7-2 | CASSPSGRRGSSNEKLFF | TGTGCCAGCAGCCCATCAGGTCGCAGGGGGTCATCTAATGAAAAACTGTTTTTT
TRBJ2-2 | NA | NA | TRBV30 | CAWSDKLALRTGELFF | TGTGCCTGGAGCGATAAACTAGCCCTGAGGACCGGGGAGCTGTTTTTT
TRBJ2-2 | NA | NA | TRBV4-1 | CASSQDWLAGELFF | TGCGCCAGCAGCCAAGATTGGCTAGCCGGGGAGCTGTTTTTT
TRBJ1-4 | TRBD1 | few | TRBV10-3 | CAIRINGQGDEKLFF | TGTGCCATCAGGATTAACGGGCAGGGGGATGAAAAACTGTTTTTT
TRBJ2-1 | NA | NA | TRBV29-1 | CSLAVWGGNSNEQFF | TGCAGCCTCGCCGTATGGGGAGGCAATTCCAATGAGCAGTTCTTC
TRBJ1-5 | TRBD1 | NA | TRBV19 | CASSTTGGHSNQPQHF | TGTGCCAGTAGTACGACAGGGGGGCATAGCAATCAGCCCCAGCATTTT
TRBJ1-1 | NA | few | TRBV7-9 | CASSRQALNTEAFF | TGTGCCAGCAGCCGCCAGGCGTTGAACACTGAAGCTTTCTTT
TRBJ2-7 | TRBD1 | NA | TRBV7-2 | CASRTGGYEQYF | TGTGCCAGCAGGACAGGGGGCTACGAGCAGTACTTC
TRBJ1-1 | NA | NA | TRBV5-1 | CASSSNPSTEAFF | TGCGCCAGCAGCTCGAATCCTAGCACTGAAGCTTTCTTT
TRBJ2-2 | NA | NA | TRBV4-3 | CASSSEGAGSRGELFF | TGCGCCAGCAGTTCAGAAGGGGCAGGGTCCAGGGGGGAGCTGTTTTTT
TRBJ2-3 | NA | NA | TRBV5-6 | CASSPPVGSRGGTDTQYF | TGTGCCAGCAGCCCCCCGGTCGGGTCGCGAGGAGGCACAGATACGCAGTATTTT
TRBJ1-2 | NA | NA | TRBV7-2 | CASSTTGLVTGYTF | TGTGCCAGCAGCACAACAGGCCTCGTAACGGGCTACACCTTC
TRBJ2-7 | NA | few | TRBV4-3 | CASSQDPHSGQYF | TGCGCCAGCAGCCAAGATCCCCATAGCGGCCAGTACTTC
TRBJ2-1 | NA | NA | TRBV7-2 | CASSSARGNEQFF | TGTGCCAGCAGCTCAGCTAGGGGCAATGAGCAGTTCTTC
TRBJ2-7 | NA | NA | TRBV28 | CASSLGLSYEQYF | TGTGCCAGCAGTTTGGGACTCAGCTACGAGCAGTACTTC
TRBJ2-5 | TRBD1 | NA | TRBV27 | CASSRGQVYRWETQYF | TGTGCCAGCAGTCGAGGACAGGTTTATCGGTGGGAGACCCAGTACTTC
TRBJ2-7 | TRBD1 | NA | TRBV2 | CASSGQGDEQYF | TGTGCCAGCAGTGGACAGGGGGACGAGCAGTACTTC
TRBJ2-7 | NA | few | TRBV6-1 | CASRSGTGRAYEQYF | TGTGCCAGCAGGAGCGGGACAGGCCGGGCCTACGAGCAGTACTTC
TRBJ2-5 | TRBD2 | NA | TRBV19 | CASSPREAPETQYF | TGTGCCAGTAGTCCACGGGAGGCCCCAGAGACCCAGTACTTC
TRBJ2-1 | NA | once | TRBV4-3 | CASSRISLSYNEQFF | TGCGCCAGCAGCCGAATTAGTCTTTCCTACAATGAGCAGTTCTTC
TRBJ1-1 | NA | NA | TRBV27 | CASSHRTANTEAFF | TGTGCCAGCAGTCATCGGACAGCCAACACTGAAGCTTTCTTT